The text below deals with one T cell receptor (beta chain). What it recognizes is unknown. Other DNA sequences in this sample translate to the same CDR3. Sequencing used immunoSEQ multiplex PCR; TCRdb keeps in-frame clones, though not all of them. The sample gives fewer than 2.5 million clones, 93% of which show up once; approximately 0.35% is in the top ten. This record belongs to a study of shared clonotypes between healthy human individuals. Whole-study findings and limits: Clonotypes which were not shared had lower generation probabilities than clonotypes that all four donors shared.

The germline CDR1 and CDR2 sequences are MDHEN and SYDVKM. CDR3 length: 13 amino acids. Trimming took 2 bases from V and 3 from J, leaving 5 bases between them. HIV-negative, healthy adults without recent acute infections or vaccinations were the donors. The J gene is TRBJ1-3, the V gene TRBV28; D call uncertain. The sequencing sample was made of naive CD4+ T cells from PBMCs. The subset denotes: CD45RA+ positively selected. The clonotype was recovered from a man aged 18 to 29 in good health. Some clones in this sample may be carry-over from other donors' samples. The CDR3 is CASSLPGGNTIYF. CDR3 DNA sequence: TGTGCCAGCAGTTTACCCGGTGGAAACACCATATATTTT.